This TCR beta chain was documented in a study of T cell responses to AZD1222 COVID-19 vaccine. General study findings and limits: Donor demographics were predominantly white British with a female majority; clonal diversity may be underestimated. Researchers report vaccine-associated CD4 TCRs spanning spike, with dominance at 160-218 and 743-854. AZD1222 recipients seropositive at baseline numbered only five or six.

In regard to this clone: Antigen specificity is unknown.

Second doses at about 4 or about 12 weeks were pooled. This table comes from immunoSEQ multiplex PCR, and its TCRdb copy is limited to in-frame clones, with some not included. Altogether under 150,000 clones are present, about 87% being singletons, with the ten largest covering around 6%. From germline, CDR1 is SSHAT and CDR2 FNYEAQ (reference sequence). The ends were cut back, 4 bases at V and 0 bases at J, with 10 bases in the middle. The CDR3 runs to 15 residues. The rearrangement joins TRBV7-7 to TRBJ2-1; D gene uncertain. The material was peripheral blood, obtained 28 days after the second AZD1222 dose. The source of this sequence is an adult who received the AZD1222 COVID-19 vaccine. CDR3 sequence: CASSSTPSSYNEQFF. The CDR3 DNA is TGTGCCAGCAGCTCCACCCCGAGCTCCTACAATGAGCAGTTCTTC.